This T cell receptor beta chain was profiled in a study of shared clonotypes between healthy human individuals (TCRdb year 2020). For the wider study: A few men and a couple of women, aged 18 to 49 years, made up the cohort. Different laboratories and diverse techniques were used to prepare libraries and sequence TCR repertoires, to increase sequencing depth and limit assay-specific biases. Blood TCR repertoires of four to six healthy adults were deeply sequenced to estimate repertoire size and the extent of clonotype sharing between individuals. Per donor, leukapheresis produced somewhere between about 0.85 and 9.5 billion PBMCs. For each donor, CD4 naive and CD4 memory were each given three plates, CD8 naive was given two plates, and CD8 memory was given one plate.

The junction shows trimming of 3 bases on V and 0 bases on J, and the gene matches do not reach 13 bases of it. There are 18 amino acids in the CDR3, from cysteine to phenylalanine inclusive. Only the CDR3 region is kept as DNA, spanning 54 bases read in frame from base 1. The germline V gene (reference sequence) yields LNHDA for CDR1 and SQIVND for CDR2. The donors were healthy, HIV-negative adults with no recently reported acute infections or vaccinations. Every donor was a Caucasian adult residing in Nashville, Tennessee, USA. CD4+ T cells were enriched through magnetic negative selection, after which naive cells were positively selected on CD45RA and the remaining negative fraction served as the memory subset. Blood was collected by leukapheresis, and PBMCs were isolated by Ficoll-Histopaque density gradient centrifugation and then cryopreserved in liquid nitrogen vapor phase. Purity and quantity of every magnetically sorted T cell population were checked by analytical flow cytometry. Genomic DNA was isolated from each sorted fraction and quantified by UV absorbance on a Nanodrop 2000c.

Using the deep immunoSEQ assay, TCR CDR3 regions were amplified from genomic DNA by multiplex PCR. Genomic DNA extracted from each cell subset was distributed evenly over all wells of several immunoSEQ 96-well plates, and each plate served as one replicate. For sorted subsets, around 200 ng genomic DNA, equal to 25,000 to 35,000 T cell genomes, was loaded into each replicate PCR. Purified libraries were quantified with a Qubit 3.0 fluorometer, sized on a Bioanalyzer 2100, and re-quantified with the KAPA Library Quantification kit. Every immunoSEQ 96-well plate was sequenced on a dedicated single-read 150-cycle Illumina NextSeq 550 flow cell. Under the source paper's analysis protocol: The immunoSEQ output contained only junctional sequences without quality scores, so filtering could not match that applied to full-length reads. To assign V/J genes and CDR3, sequences were annotated against IMGT germline references using PyIR, a Python wrapper for IgBLAST v1.9. Reads were removed for weak V/J assignments (E-value above 1e-6), missing CDR3, stop codons, out-of-frame junctions, or ambiguous translated residues. V3J clonotypes were defined as sequences sharing the same inferred V gene, J gene, and CDR3 amino acid sequence. The percentage overlap between two repertoires was calculated by dividing the number of shared unique clonotypes by the size of the smaller repertoire. Richness of each repertoire was evaluated using RTK rarefaction, the Chao1 estimator, and Recon v2.1 estimates of unobserved clonotypes. For all TCRbeta clonotypes obtained by the gDNA method from a few donors, generation probabilities were computed with OLGA. TCRdb mirrors the immuneACCESS table, restricted to in-frame sequences. Some clones are absent from its copies; in checked studies, under half trace to an unresolved V gene, and the reason for the others is unknown. Clonal size and the V and J genes are those of that table, whereas D and trimming came from the DNA. This sample is represented by hundreds of thousands of clones; around 78% of them were singletons. The ten largest clones take up around 2% of the sample.

The full study reports these points: Even with the large sequencing depth, rarefaction of the sorted-subset datasets indicated that sequencing was incomplete. About 4.5% of naive CD4, 3.5% of naive CD8, approximately 2.2% of memory CD4, and 0.4% of memory CD8 clonotypes were shared across a handful of donors. Compared with non-shared clonotypes, the clonotypes found in all four sorted-subset donors had higher generation probabilities. Sampling was restricted to blood, and TCR repertoires in tissue are likely to differ from TCR repertoires in blood. Pairwise subsampling led to the expectation that sequencing depth would affect the degree of clonotype sharing among donors. Larger estimated clonotype richness was generally found for naive subsets than for memory subsets. Because the study included a small number of donors, the genetic and exposure-history diversity represented was limited.

In its sample, this clone was seen a few times. What this receptor recognizes is not known. No clone much larger than this one lies a single base away; base qualities are absent. The chain was built from TRBV19 and TRBJ1-1, with TRBD1 matching 7 junction bases. What was sequenced was memory CD4+ T cells sorted from blood. The label giving this sample's cell subset or site can be read as: CD45RA-negative fraction. This clonotype originated in a woman in her thirties in good health. The CDR3 reads as follows: CASSMAPGTVVMNTEAFF. The DNA sequence is as follows: TGTGCCAGTAGTATGGCACCGGGGACAGTAGTCATGAACACTGAAGCTTTCTTT.